This T cell receptor (beta chain) was found in a study of regulatory T cells in long-lasting Graves disease. General study findings and limits: A limited number of samples was an acknowledged limitation.

V was trimmed by 4 bases and J by 7 bases, leaving 20 bases between them. There are 16 residues in the CDR3. Germline V gives CDR1 MNHGY, CDR2 SVAAGI. According to the study, TCR beta libraries were built with iRepertoire HTBI primers and CDR3-region Arm-PCR. TCRdb analysed the multiplex PCR reads with MiXCR anew, one entry per CDR3 protein. The table records 360,000 or so distinct CDR3 sequences, roughly 20% of them present only once. This clonotype was recorded once. The antigen is undetermined. Documented time point: persistent/refractory GD, antithyroid drugs over 5 years with positive TRAb. Making the TCR library involved RNA that had been extracted from PBMCs.

The clonotype was recovered from a woman aged 40 to 50 with Graves disease. The V gene is TRBV6-9, the J gene TRBJ2-1; D is unclear. Sequenced material: peripheral blood mononuclear cells (PBMCs), taken when the disease was refractory, from a patient treated with antithyroid drugs. Written as DNA, the CDR3 is TGTGCCAGCAGTTCTATCGTAAATAATAATTGGAATGAGCAGTTCTTC. Translated: CASSSIVNNNWNEQFF.